This entry lists 14 T cell receptor beta chains sequenced from one sample in a study of tumor-infiltrating lymphocytes in oesophageal squamous cell carcinoma. One entry per CDR3 protein results from TCRdb running MiXCR on the PCR reads. Here the sample spans approximately 9,700 distinct CDR3 sequences, approximately 59% being singletons. Input material: esophageal tumor tissue. The source is a male donor with esophageal squamous cell carcinoma.

The genes are TRBV11-1 and TRBJ2-3; D remains unclear. V was trimmed by 5 bases and J by 5 bases, leaving 14 bases between them. This CDR3 is built from 14 residues. Germline loops: CDR1 SGHAT, CDR2 FQDESV (reference sequence). CDR3 DNA: TGTGCCAGCAGCCCCCCCAGAGCTTTAGATACGCAGTATTTT. Amino acids: CASSPPRALDTQYF.

The chain employs TRBV7-8 and TRBJ1-2; perhaps TRBD1 as D (5 bases). CDR1 SGHVS and CDR2 FQNEAQ come from the germline V gene. With 4 bases removed from V and 3 bases from J, the gap between germline ends came to 12 bases. The CDR3 covers 14 residues. The CDR3 here is CASSSGRADYGYTF. As DNA, the CDR3 is TGTGCCAGCAGCTCGGGACGGGCGGACTATGGCTACACCTTC.

This clonotype was detected once. The chain links TRBV7-6 to TRBJ1-2; tentative D call: TRBD1 (5 bases). This CDR3 region has 12 residues. V lost 5 bases and J lost 8, with 12 bases in between. The V gene's germline CDR1 is SGHVS and CDR2 FNYEAQ. The CDR3 nucleotides read TGTGCCAGCAGCCTAGGGGCTATGGGCTACACCTTC. The encoded protein is CASSLGAMGYTF. Using reference TRBV7-6 and TRBJ1-2 for the parts outside the CDR3, the full variable domain is GAGVSQSPRYKVTKRGQDVALRCDPISGHVSLYWYRQALGQGPEFLTYFNYEAQQDKSGLPNDRFSAERPEGSISTLTIQRTEQRDSAMYRCASSLGAMGYTFGSGTRLTVV.

The V call is TRBV10-3, the J call TRBJ2-1; 11 nucleotides align to TRBD2. Near its end, the DNA agrees better with TRBJ2-7, so the J call may be wrong. CDR3 length equals 15 residues. Germline V gene lookup returns CDR1 ENHRY and CDR2 SYGVKD. The CDR3 loop is CAIRGTSGGGYEQYF. CDR3 nucleotide sequence: TGTGCCATCAGAGGGACTAGCGGAGGGGGGTACGAGCAGTACTTC.

This clonotype has a single count. This sequence joins TRBV6-6 and TRBJ2-5; D is ambiguous. The DNA end is more similar to TRBJ2-1, so the J call may be wrong. In germline, CDR1 is MNHNY, CDR2 SVGAGI (reference sequence). The CDR3 covers 15 residues. Written as DNA, the CDR3 is TGTGCCAGCAGGCTTCTAGGACGTCTACATGGTGAGCAGTTCTTC. Translated: CASRLLGRLHGEQFF.

The CDR3 region has the DNA TGTGCCAGCAGCACCGAGGACCAAAACATTCAGTACTTC. Its translation: CASSTEDQNIQYF. V is TRBV7-8 and J is TRBJ2-4, with D uncertain. Trimming stripped 5 bases from V and 5 bases from J, with 10 bases between. The CDR3 has 13 amino acids. CDR1 is SGHVS, CDR2 FQNEAQ, per germline.

This clonotype is deemed large. A read error is likely, as this CDR3 ends without the conserved phenylalanine or tryptophan. The DNA is omitted, as the CDR3 cannot be located on it reliably, and the CDR3 follows TCRdb's listing. The V gene is TRBV6-6, the J gene TRBJ2-2; the table's D call TRBD2 went unverified against the DNA. CDR1 and CDR2 from the germline V gene are MNHNY and SVGAGI (reference sequence). The CDR3 sequence runs 9 residues, both termini included. The CDR3 spells CASSYSGLA.

The table lists this clonotype with a few counts. V usage is TRBV7-9 and J usage is TRBJ2-3, with a possible D match to TRBD1 (7 bases). V lost 4 bases and J 6 bases, leaving 17 bases between the germline ends. Per germline, CDR1 SEHNR and CDR2 FQNEAQ (reference sequence). CDR3 size: 15 residues. CDR3 amino acids: CASSWGDSRADTQYF. In DNA form, the CDR3 reads TGTGCCAGCAGCTGGGGGGACAGCAGAGCCGATACGCAGTATTTT. Supplemented by reference TRBV7-9 and TRBJ2-3, the full variable domain reads DTGVSQNPRHKITKRGQNVTFRCDPISEHNRLYWYRQTLGQGPEFLTYFQNEAQLEKSRLLSDRFSAERPKGSFSTLEIQRTEQGDSAMYLCASSWGDSRADTQYFGPGTRLTVL.

Of note for this clonotype: Compared with germline, one end of the junction differs, possibly owing to a read error. The rearrangement joins TRBV7-6 to TRBJ2-1, with 11 bases aligning to TRBD2. TRBJ2-5 matches the DNA end more closely, so the J call is doubtful. The length of the CDR3 is 16 residues. Germline CDR1 is SGHVS and CDR2 is FNYEAQ. As DNA, the CDR3 is TGTGCTAGCAGCTTAGCAGCGGCTAGCGGGGGGGAGACCCAGTACTTC. Amino acids: CASSLAAASGGETQYF.

The table lists this clonotype with a count of one. The CDR3 does not close with the conserved phenylalanine or tryptophan, likely indicating a read error. The limits of the CDR3 on the DNA are not certain, so only TCRdb's listed CDR3 is given. The chain carries TRBV6-8 and TRBJ2-5; the D call TRBD2 from the table was never checked on the DNA. The CDR3 has 20 amino acids, counting both end residues. Germline-derived CDR1 and CDR2 are MNHGY and SAAAGT. This CDR3 is CASSYSGLAGEGAETQYFGN.

The V call is TRBV7-8, the J call TRBJ2-2, with 7 bases lining up with TRBD1. This CDR3 has 15 residues. Germline assignment: CDR1 SGHVS and CDR2 FQNEAQ. V lost 5 bases to trimming and J lost 3 bases; unmatched junction nucleotides: 6. The CDR3 DNA sequence: TGTGCCAGCAGCCCCGGACAGGCGTACACCGGGGAGCTGTTTTTT. Amino acids: CASSPGQAYTGELFF.

This clonotype was seen more than once but under ten times. The V gene is TRBV11-3, the J gene TRBJ1-1, with no clear D. This CDR3 has 12 amino acids. CDR1 is SGHNT, CDR2 YENEEA, per germline. Trimming removed 1 base from V and 3 bases from J, with 3 bases in between. The CDR3 is CASSLGDTEAFF. The CDR3 region has the DNA TGTGCCAGCAGCTTAGGTGACACTGAAGCTTTCTTT.

The genes are TRBV15 and TRBJ1-5; no clear D gene. This CDR3 comprises 12 residues. The V gene lost 1 base and the J gene lost 9 bases, with 7 bases spanning the gap. Per the germline V gene, CDR1 is LNHNV and CDR2 is YYDKDF (reference sequence). The CDR3 DNA follows: TGTGCCACCAGCAGAGGGGCAGGGCCCCAGCATTTT. Protein product: CATSRGAGPQHF. The full variable domain, rest sourced from reference TRBV15 and TRBJ1-5, is DAMVIQNPRYQVTQFGKPVTLSCSQTLNHNVMYWYQQKSSQAPKLLFHYYDKDFNNEADTPDNFQSRRPNTSFCFLDIRSPGLGDTAMYLCATSRGAGPQHFGDGTRLSIL.

This clonotype has more than one count but fewer than ten. The V call is TRBV10-2, the J call TRBJ2-3; D is possibly TRBD1 or TRBD2 (5 bases each). Germline V gene lookup returns CDR1 WSHSY and CDR2 SAAADI. The CDR3 totals 13 residues. With 5 bases removed from V and 6 bases from J, the gap between germline ends came to 12 bases. The CDR3, as DNA: TGCGCCAGCAGTAGGGACCCTGCGGATACGCAGTATTTT. Translation: CASSRDPADTQYF.